Listed below are T cell receptor beta chains from one sample, sequenced in a study of blood T cell repertoires in COVID-19. Sequenced by immunoSEQ multiplex PCR; TCRdb stores in-frame clones only, minus some. The table has 250,000 to 350,000 clones, approximately 90% seen once; the top ten hold approximately 13%. Material: peripheral blood. These receptor sequences come from an older woman with acute or convalescent COVID-19. CDR3s leave out the opening cysteine and the closing phenylalanine or tryptophan. Clone size is given for some rows only: seen once, a few or many times, or a class if the clone is expanded.

length | size | J | V | CDR3
14 | NA | TRBJ1-2 | TRBV5-6 | ASSWGPGQGDYGYT
13 | NA | TRBJ2-5 | TRBV28 | ASNMGTGFGETQY
14 | NA | TRBJ2-3 | TRBV30 | AVTSGASLSTDTQY
11 | NA | TRBJ2-6 | TRBV27 | ASSAAGANVLT
13 | NA | TRBJ2-1 | TRBV7-6 | ASSLAEEGAGEQF
11 | NA | TRBJ2-3 | TRBV28 | ASSEGGSDTQY
14 | few | TRBJ2-3 | TRBV7-3 | ASSSPTSGRTDTQY
13 | NA | TRBJ2-1 | TRBV7-2 | ASRSPGGGYNEQF
12 | NA | TRBJ2-1 | TRBV18 | ASSPDRTNNEQF
12 | few | TRBJ2-7 | TRBV7-8 | ASSRIGPDYEQY